This T cell receptor (beta chain) was profiled in a study of blood T cell repertoires in COVID-19. Germline CDR1 KGHSH, CDR2 LQKENI. V lost 3 bases, J lost 5 bases, and 14 bases lay in between. The CDR3 sequence is 16 residues long. Libraries were prepared by immunoSEQ multiplex PCR; TCRdb keeps only in-frame clonotypes and omits some of them. The sample lists under 350,000 clones; approximately 82% were seen once. Specimen: peripheral blood. This sequence originates from a man in his sixties who had recovered from COVID-19. V is TRBV18 and J is TRBJ1-6; D unresolved. As DNA, the CDR3 is TGTGCCAGCTCACCGAGGGTGGGAGAGAATAATTCACCCCTCCACTTT. This gives the protein CASSPRVGENNSPLHF.